This T cell receptor (beta chain) derives from a study of T-cell reconstitution after alpha-beta-depleted transplantation in children. During its preparation, the TCRbeta library received unique molecular identifiers. TCRdb fed the PCR reads into MiXCR, producing one record per CDR3 protein. This table holds 150,000 to 200,000 distinct CDR3 sequences, about 6.4% found once. This CDR3 is 15 amino acids long. V was cut by 6 bases and J by 0 bases, with 12 bases left in between. CDR1 is MNHNS and CDR2 is SASEGT in the germline V gene. In this sample, this clonotype turned up a few times. The material was PBMCs from the stem cell graft donor, obtained from the stem cell graft. The chain carries TRBV6-1 and TRBJ2-1; no clear D. This TCR derives from a human donor who donated a stem cell graft to a child with Wiskott-Aldrich syndrome. The CDR3 DNA reads as TGTGCCAGCAGAAGGGTCGAAAGCTCCTACAATGAGCAGTTCTTC. Its translation is CASRRVESSYNEQFF.